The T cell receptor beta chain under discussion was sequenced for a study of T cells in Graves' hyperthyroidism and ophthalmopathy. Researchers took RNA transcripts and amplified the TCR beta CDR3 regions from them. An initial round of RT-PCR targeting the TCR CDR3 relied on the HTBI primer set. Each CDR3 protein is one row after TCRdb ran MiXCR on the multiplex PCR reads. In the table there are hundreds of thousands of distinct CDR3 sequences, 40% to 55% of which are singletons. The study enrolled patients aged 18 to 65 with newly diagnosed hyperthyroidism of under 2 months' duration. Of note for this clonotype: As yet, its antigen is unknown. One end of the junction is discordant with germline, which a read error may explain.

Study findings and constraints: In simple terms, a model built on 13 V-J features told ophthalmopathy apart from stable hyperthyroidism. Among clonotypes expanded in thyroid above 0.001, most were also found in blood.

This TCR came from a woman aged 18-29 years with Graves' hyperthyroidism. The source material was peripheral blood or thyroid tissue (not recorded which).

CDR3 coding DNA: TGTGCCAGCAGTGAATCGGGGGGGAACGACTTC. This encodes CASSESGGNDF. V and J are TRBV2 and TRBJ2-5; 8 nucleotides align to TRBD2. The CDR3 is 11 residues long. Germline V CDR1 and CDR2: SNHLY, FYNNEI.